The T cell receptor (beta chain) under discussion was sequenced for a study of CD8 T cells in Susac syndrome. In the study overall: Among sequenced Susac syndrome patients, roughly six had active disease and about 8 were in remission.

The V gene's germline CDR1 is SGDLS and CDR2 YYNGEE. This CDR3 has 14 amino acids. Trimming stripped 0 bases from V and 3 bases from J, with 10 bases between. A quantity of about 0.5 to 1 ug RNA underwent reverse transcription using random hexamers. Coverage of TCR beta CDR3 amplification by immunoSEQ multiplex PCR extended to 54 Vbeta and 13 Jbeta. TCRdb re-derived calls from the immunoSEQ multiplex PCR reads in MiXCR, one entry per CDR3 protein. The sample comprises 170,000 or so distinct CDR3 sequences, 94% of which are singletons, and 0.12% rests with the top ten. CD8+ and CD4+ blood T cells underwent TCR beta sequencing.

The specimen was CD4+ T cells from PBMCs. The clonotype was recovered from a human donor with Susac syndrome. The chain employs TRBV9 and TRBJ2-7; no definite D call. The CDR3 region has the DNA TGTGCCAGCAGCGTAGCAAGAGACGGCTACGAGCAGTACTTC. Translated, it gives CASSVARDGYEQYF. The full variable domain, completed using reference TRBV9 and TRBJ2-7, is DSGVTQTPKHLITATGQRVTLRCSPRSGDLSVYWYQQSLDQGLQFLIQYYNGEERAKGNILERFSAQQFPDLHSELNLSSLELGDSALYFCASSVARDGYEQYFGPGTRLTVT.